Reported below is one T cell receptor (beta chain). The source of the sample is a study of cytomegalovirus exposure and HLA in healthy donors. The PCR used 60 Vbeta and 13 Jbeta primers. Method: immunoSEQ multiplex PCR; TCRdb's copy keeps in-frame clones and lacks some. The repertoire holds around 120,000 clones, with over 60% as singletons. The V and J ends lost 6 bases and 2 bases, in that order; junction bases with no gene match: 4. The germline CDR1 and CDR2 sequences are SNHLY and FYNNEI. The CDR3 is 14 residues long. The chain uses TRBV2 and TRBJ1-3; 7 bases are a match to TRBD1. The material sequenced was PBMCs. This clonotype was sampled from a human donor in good health. The CDR3 loop is CASRVDRAGNTIYF. CDR3 bases: TGTGCCAGCAGAGTAGACAGGGCTGGAAACACCATATATTTT.